The 16 T cell receptor beta chains below come from one sample, sequenced in a study of Graves' ophthalmopathy and Graves' hyperthyroidism (dated by TCRdb to between 2018 and 2020). Data came from an Illumina HiSeq 2000. For repertoire sequencing, the TCR beta CDR3 regions were amplified from RNA transcripts. The first round was an RT-PCR using HTBI primers with the Qiagen OneStep RT-PCR kit, and this first round was followed by a second-round multiplex PCR, then size selection and purification. TCRdb reanalyzed the raw reads on its own, using fastp at Q25 for trimming and MiXCR for clone calling, and kept in-frame beta chains. CDR3 protein duplicates are merged, each entry listing the most common genes and DNA. The sample has 500,000 to 700,000 distinct CDR3 sequences on record, roughly 40% of them singletons. The ten largest clones represent roughly 4.5% of the sample. Source material: peripheral blood or thyroid tissue (not recorded which). These receptors all stem from an adult man with Graves' hyperthyroidism.

This clonotype was seen many times. The chain carries TRBV19 and TRBJ1-5; D remains unclear. Germline V CDR1 and CDR2: LNHDA, SQIVND (reference sequence). The V and J ends lost 4 bases and 1 base respectively, with 8 bases between them. The CDR3 sequence is 14 residues long. The CDR3 sequence: CASSKSDSNQPQHF. The CDR3 coding sequence is TGTGCCAGTAGTAAGAGCGACAGCAATCAGCCCCAGCATTTT.

The J gene is TRBJ1-4, the V gene TRBV7-2; 8 positions match TRBD1. There are 15 residues in the CDR3. With 3 bases clipped from V and 8 bases from J, the junction kept 8 bases outside the gene matches. Germline V gives CDR1 SGHTA, CDR2 FQGNSA. Here the CDR3 DNA reads TGTGCCAGCAGCTTGTCAGTTGCAGGGGGCGAAAAACTGTTTTTT. As protein: CASSLSVAGGEKLFF.

The chain recombines TRBV7-9 with TRBJ1-5, with D tentatively TRBD1 (5 bases). CDR1 SEHNR and CDR2 FQNEAQ come from the germline V gene (reference sequence). The CDR3 is 14 amino acids. With 6 bases removed from V and 11 bases from J, the gap between germline ends came to 20 bases. CDR3 sequence: CASSYSGLQETQHF. As DNA, the CDR3 is TGTGCCAGCAGTTACTCGGGGCTTCAAGAGACCCAGCATTTT. Drawing the rest from reference TRBV7-9 and TRBJ1-5, the complete variable domain is DTGVSQNPRHKITKRGQNVTFRCDPISEHNRLYWYRQTLGQGPEFLTYFQNEAQLEKSRLLSDRFSAERPKGSFSTLEIQRTEQGDSAMYLCASSYSGLQETQHFGDGTRLSIL.

The genes are TRBV24-1 and TRBJ2-5; D perhaps matches TRBD2 (5 bases). This CDR3 spans 15 amino acids. Germline CDR1 is KGHDR and CDR2 is SFDVKD. V was trimmed by 7 bases and J by 1 base, leaving 15 bases between them. This chain's CDR3 is CATRATILFQETQYF. CDR3 nucleotide sequence: TGTGCCACCAGGGCGACTATCCTTTTCCAAGAGACCCAGTACTTC.

On this clonotype: Sequence at one end of the junction differs from germline and may be a read error. The rearrangement links TRBV25-1 to TRBJ1-1; no firm D call. This CDR3 has 17 residues. Germline assignment: CDR1 MGHDK and CDR2 SYGVNS. CDR3 sequence: CASGAPPSDALGTEAFF. DNA for the CDR3: TGTGCCAGCGGTGCTCCCCCGTCCGATGCTTTGGGCACTGAAGCCTTCTTT. Full variable domain (remainder filled in from reference TRBV25-1 and TRBJ1-1): EADIYQTPRYLVIGTGKKITLECSQTMGHDKMYWYQQDPGMELHLIHYSYGVNSTEKGDLSSESTVSRIRTEHFPLTLESARPSHTSQYLCASGAPPSDALGTEAFFGQGTRLTVV.

Note on this clonotype: This could be a read error, since a much larger clone is one nucleotide away. The chain links TRBV6-1 to TRBJ2-5, with TRBD1 matching 8 bases. The V gene's germline CDR1 is MNHNS and CDR2 SASEGT. CDR3 length equals 13 residues. The CDR3 nucleotides are TGTGCCAGCAGGACGACAGGGGCAGAGACCCAGTGCTTC. Amino acid sequence: CASRTTGAETQCF.

In its sample, this clonotype was seen a few times. The chain employs TRBV19 and TRBJ1-5; a possible D gene is TRBD1 (5 bases). Germline V gene sequence: CDR1 LNHDA, CDR2 SQIVND (reference sequence). The CDR3 spans 15 residues. V was trimmed by 3 bases and J by 0 bases, leaving 9 bases between them. For the CDR3, the DNA is TGTGCCAGTAGTATGATGGACATTAGCAATCAGCCCCAGCATTTT. Its protein product is CASSMMDISNQPQHF.

The rearrangement joins TRBV5-1 to TRBJ1-1, with 7 bases fitting TRBD1. The V segment lost 1 base and the J segment 2 bases; nucleotides outside the gene matches: 8. The CDR3 runs 16 residues. From germline, CDR1 is SGHRS and CDR2 YFSETQ. Here the CDR3 reads CASSLLPGQYNTEAFF. The CDR3 region has the DNA TGCGCCAGCAGCTTGCTTCCGGGACAGTATAACACTGAAGCTTTCTTT.

This clonotype was picked up many times. The chain links TRBV7-2 to TRBJ2-6, with 10 bases lining up with TRBD2. The trim removed 0 bases at V and 0 bases at J, leaving 14 bases unmatched. This CDR3 has 22 residues. CDR1 and CDR2 from the germline V gene are SGHTA and FQGNSA. The CDR3 here is CASSLASGASGGQSSGANVLTF. The CDR3 DNA reads TGTGCCAGCAGCTTAGCGTCAGGGGCTAGCGGGGGTCAAAGCTCTGGGGCCAACGTCCTGACTTTC.

Only a few counts were recorded for this clonotype. The rearrangement links TRBV7-9 to TRBJ1-1, with TRBD1 matching over 9 bases. J was trimmed by 5 bases and V by 0 bases; bases with no gene match: 7. The CDR3 contains 16 residues. CDR1 and CDR2 from the germline V gene are SEHNR and FQNEAQ (reference sequence). CDR3 DNA: TGTGCCAGCAGCTTAGCCTCACAGGGGGCTTGGACTGAAGCTTTCTTT. Its protein is CASSLASQGAWTEAFF. The full variable domain, completed using reference TRBV7-9 and TRBJ1-1, is DTGVSQNPRHKITKRGQNVTFRCDPISEHNRLYWYRQTLGQGPEFLTYFQNEAQLEKSRLLSDRFSAERPKGSFSTLEIQRTEQGDSAMYLCASSLASQGAWTEAFFGQGTRLTVV.

This clonotype was detected only a few times. The rearrangement links TRBV27 to TRBJ1-3; D is uncertain. Germline-derived CDR1 and CDR2 are MNHEY and SMNVEV (reference sequence). Trimming stripped 8 bases from V and 8 bases from J, with 16 bases between. CDR3 length: 13 residues. The CDR3 sequence: CASGEAGEDTIYF. The CDR3 coding sequence is TGTGCCAGCGGAGAGGCCGGGGAGGACACCATATATTTT.

The chain carries TRBV29-1 and TRBJ1-1; 8 bases align to TRBD1. This CDR3 contains 14 residues. In germline, CDR1 is SQVTM, CDR2 ANQGSEA. The V gene end was trimmed by 6 bases and the J gene end by 2 bases; junction bases not matched to a gene: 8. DNA of the CDR3: TGCAGCGTAGGACCGGGACAGGCAAACACTGAAGCTTTCTTT. Its translation: CSVGPGQANTEAFF.

This chain links TRBV10-3 with TRBJ1-5; 8 nucleotides line up with TRBD1. Trimming cost V 11 bases and J 6 bases; bases outside gene matches: 9. From germline, CDR1 is ENHRY and CDR2 SYGVKD. This CDR3 spans 13 amino acids. In DNA form, the CDR3 reads TGTGCCTGCACAGGACAGGGCGGTCAGCCCCAGCATTTT. It translates to CACTGQGGQPQHF.

This clonotype was seen many times. The V and J genes are TRBV19 and TRBJ2-7, with TRBD1 as a possible D gene (6 bases). This CDR3 spans 14 amino acids. CDR1 and CDR2 (germline): LNHDA, SQIVND (reference sequence). Trimming took off 5 bases at V and 0 bases at J, with 11 bases between the two ends. The CDR3 loop is CASSFNRDSYEQYF. The CDR3 DNA follows: TGTGCCAGTAGTTTCAACAGGGACTCCTACGAGCAGTACTTC.

This clonotype was observed at least ten times. V usage is TRBV5-1 and J usage is TRBJ1-2; 9 bases align to TRBD1. The ends lost 5 bases at V and 8 bases at J; junction bases unmatched: 13. Looked up from germline, CDR1 is SGHRS and CDR2 is YFSETQ. The CDR3 covers 15 residues. CDR3: CASRIGTGPSGGYTF. CDR3 coding DNA: TGCGCCAGCAGGATAGGGACAGGGCCCTCCGGGGGCTACACCTTC. The variable domain in full, completed from reference TRBV5-1 and TRBJ1-2, reads KAGVTQTPRYLIKTRGQQVTLSCSPISGHRSVSWYQQTPGQGLQFLFEYFSETQRNKGNFPGRFSGRQFSNSRSEMNVSTLELGDSALYLCASRIGTGPSGGYTFGSGTRLTVV.

Many counts were recorded for this clonotype. The chain uses TRBV5-1 and TRBJ1-4, with 8 bases that match TRBD1. The V segment lost 5 bases and the J segment 7 bases; nucleotides outside the gene matches: 10. The CDR3 runs 15 residues. Germline V CDR1 and CDR2: SGHRS, YFSETQ. In nucleotides, the CDR3 is TGCGCCAGCAGAAGCGGACAGGGCGAGGGTGAAAAACTGTTTTTT. Its translation is CASRSGQGEGEKLFF.